The present TCR beta chain was sequenced within a study of T cells in localized non-small cell lung cancer. The table came from immunoSEQ multiplex PCR; TCRdb's copy has only in-frame clones and leaves some out. This sample has about 20,000 clones; about 91% occur once, and the top ten carry around 8%. The CDR3 contains 15 residues. V was pared by 3 bases and J by 4 bases, with 16 bases between. Germline CDR1 SGHTS, CDR2 YDEGEE. This TCR was sampled from a man aged 35 to 69 with stage I lung adenocarcinoma. The input for sequencing was peripheral blood, taken before any cancer treatment. The V gene is TRBV5-8, the J gene TRBJ1-1; no definite D call. CDR3 sequence reads: CASSSIGRESTEAFF. As DNA, the CDR3 is TGTGCCAGCAGCTCCATTGGGAGGGAGTCCACTGAAGCTTTCTTT. Complete variable domain (other parts from reference TRBV5-8 and TRBJ1-1): EAGVTQSPTHLIKTRGQQATLRCSPISGHTSVYWYQQALGLGLQFLLWYDEGEERNRGNFPPRFSGRQFPNYSSELNVNALELEDSALYLCASSSIGRESTEAFFGQGTRLTVV.